These 9 T cell receptor beta chains came from one sample sequenced in a study of early T cells in non-severe SARS-CoV-2 infection. MiXCR, applied by TCRdb to the 5' RACE reads, yields one record per CDR3 protein. The sample consists of roughly 33,000 distinct CDR3 sequences, more than 5% of them appearing once. The sample was whole blood. Source of these receptors: an adult who was a healthcare worker with PCR-confirmed SARS-CoV-2 infection or an uninfected control (not recorded which).

The chain carries TRBV6-5 and TRBJ2-3, with D perhaps matching TRBD1 (6 bases). CDR1 is MNHEY and CDR2 is SVGAGI in the germline V gene. Trimming removed 0 bases from V and 2 bases from J, with 9 bases in between. The CDR3 spans 15 residues. CDR3 bases: TGTGCCAGCAGTTACTCCGGACAGCTCACAGATACGCAGTATTTT. This codes for CASSYSGQLTDTQYF.

This clonotype has at least ten counts. The chain recombines TRBV7-2 with TRBJ2-7; D gene uncertain. Deletions cut 4 bases from V and 2 bases from J, with 18 bases between. Germline CDR1 SGHTA, CDR2 FQGNSA. The CDR3 loop spans 16 amino acids. The CDR3 loop reads CASSSALNTKTYEQYF. The CDR3 nucleotides are TGTGCCAGCAGCTCGGCACTTAACACTAAAACCTACGAGCAGTACTTC.

A word on this clonotype: At one boundary the junction diverges from the germline segment, which might be a read error. The chain uses TRBV29-1 and TRBJ2-2; no clear D gene. This CDR3 contains 14 residues. Germline assignment: CDR1 SQVTM and CDR2 ANQGSEA. CDR3 residues: CGSSTQMNTGELFF. The CDR3 nucleotides read TGTGGAAGTTCGACTCAAATGAACACCGGGGAGCTGTTTTTT.

This clonotype was seen ten or more times. The chain employs TRBV5-4 and TRBJ2-7; 7 bases align to TRBD1. This CDR3 has 14 amino acids. Germline CDR1 SGHNT, CDR2 YYREEE (reference sequence). Unmatched junction bases numbered 8, after V lost 4 bases and J lost 4 bases. The CDR3 here is CASSTGQVTYEQYF. The DNA of the CDR3 is TGTGCCAGCAGCACCGGACAGGTAACTTACGAGCAGTACTTC.

This clonotype was seen many times. The rearrangement joins TRBV30 to TRBJ1-3; weak D call: TRBD1 (6 bases). The germline CDR1 and CDR2 sequences are GTSNPN and SVGIG (reference sequence). The CDR3 length is 15 residues. Trimming took off 1 base at V and 0 bases at J, with 10 bases between the two ends. As DNA, the CDR3 is TGTGCCTGGAGTGCGACAGGCCTCTCTGGAAACACCATATATTTT. The encoded protein is CAWSATGLSGNTIYF.

This clonotype was seen only a few times. The gene calls are TRBV29-1 and TRBJ2-1; D not certain. Germline loops: CDR1 SQVTM, CDR2 ANQGSEA. This CDR3 comprises 13 residues. Trimming removed 5 bases at V and 10 bases at J, with 18 bases between. The CDR3 sequence: CSVCQVALEEQFF. Written as DNA, the CDR3 is TGCAGCGTTTGTCAGGTCGCATTAGAAGAGCAGTTCTTC.

This sequence joins TRBV7-6 and TRBJ2-3; the D gene is possibly TRBD1 (6 bases). Trimming took 5 bases from V and 3 from J, leaving 12 bases between them. This CDR3 spans 14 amino acids. Germline V gene data show CDR1 as SGHVS and CDR2 as FNYEAQ. The CDR3: CASSTTGWTDTQYF. DNA for the CDR3: TGTGCCAGCAGCACAACAGGGTGGACAGATACGCAGTATTTT.

The table lists this clonotype with many counts. The chain is built from TRBV6-5 and TRBJ1-4; TRBD1 agrees at 7 bases. This CDR3 is 16 amino acids long. J gave up 0 bases and V 5 bases, and 6 bases lay outside the gene matches. CDR1 is MNHEY, CDR2 SVGAGI, per germline. The CDR3 sequence is CASSNRGPTTNEKLFF. The CDR3, as DNA: TGTGCCAGCAGTAACAGGGGACCAACAACTAATGAAAAACTGTTTTTT.

The table lists this clonotype with many counts. V usage is TRBV20-1 and J usage is TRBJ2-5; TRBD2 might be the D (5 bases). Germline loops: CDR1 DFQATT, CDR2 SNEGSKA (reference sequence). The CDR3 has 11 amino acids. V lost 6 bases, J lost 5 bases, and 10 bases lay in between. The CDR3 DNA reads as TGCAGTGCGTGGGAGATGGAGACCCAGTACTTC. Its translation: CSAWEMETQYF.